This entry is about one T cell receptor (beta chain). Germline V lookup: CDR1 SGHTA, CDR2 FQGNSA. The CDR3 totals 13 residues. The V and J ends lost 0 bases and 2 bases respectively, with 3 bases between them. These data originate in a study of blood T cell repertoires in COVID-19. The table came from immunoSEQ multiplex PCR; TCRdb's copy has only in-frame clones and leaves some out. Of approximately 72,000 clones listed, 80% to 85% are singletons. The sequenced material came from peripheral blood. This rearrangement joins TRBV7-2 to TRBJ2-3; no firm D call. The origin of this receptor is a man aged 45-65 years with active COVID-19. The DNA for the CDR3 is TGTGCCAGCAGCTTAGCCTTCACAGATACGCAGTATTTT. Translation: CASSLAFTDTQYF.